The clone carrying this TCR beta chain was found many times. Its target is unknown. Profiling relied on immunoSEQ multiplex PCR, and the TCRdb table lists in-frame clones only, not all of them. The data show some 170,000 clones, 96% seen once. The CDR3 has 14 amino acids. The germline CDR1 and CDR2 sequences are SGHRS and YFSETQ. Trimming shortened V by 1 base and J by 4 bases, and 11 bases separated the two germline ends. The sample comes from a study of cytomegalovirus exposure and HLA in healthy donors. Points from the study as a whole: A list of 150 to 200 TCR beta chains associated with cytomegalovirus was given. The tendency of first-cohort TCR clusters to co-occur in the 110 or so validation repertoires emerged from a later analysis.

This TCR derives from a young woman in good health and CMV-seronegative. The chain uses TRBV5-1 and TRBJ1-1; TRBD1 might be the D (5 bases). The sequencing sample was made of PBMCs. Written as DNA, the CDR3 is TGCGCCAGCAGCTTGTTCGGGGGAACCACTGAAGCTTTCTTT. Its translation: CASSLFGGTTEAFF.